Following are 16 T cell receptor beta chains from one sample sequenced in a study of shared clonotypes between healthy human individuals (dated by TCRdb to about 2020). The library relied on the immunoSEQ multiplex PCR assay. TCRdb mirrors the immuneACCESS table, restricted to in-frame sequences. Some clones are absent from its copies; in checked studies, under half trace to an unresolved V gene, and the reason for the others is unknown. This sample comprises some 2.1 million clones, roughly 96% of them detected only once. Roughly 0.13% of the sample is taken by the ten largest. Sequenced sample: naive CD4+ T cells sorted from blood. The cell subset or site label of this sample denotes: CD45RA+ positively selected. All receptors come from a man aged 18 to 29 in good health.

A remark on this clone: In the same sample, other DNA sequences code for this CDR3. This rearrangement joins TRBV19 to TRBJ2-3, with D possibly being TRBD2 (6 bases). The CDR3 totals 14 residues. Germline loops: CDR1 LNHDA, CDR2 SQIVND (reference sequence). The ends were cut back, 3 bases at V and 2 bases at J, with 9 bases in the middle. The CDR3 protein is CASSIGGNTDTQYF. The CDR3 DNA follows: TGTGCCAGTAGTATCGGAGGGAACACAGATACGCAGTATTTT.

The rearrangement links TRBV6-1 to TRBJ2-7; D unresolved. The CDR3 consists of 12 residues. Germline CDR1 and CDR2: MNHNS and SASEGT. V lost 6 bases and J 0 bases, leaving 6 bases between the germline ends. CDR3 sequence reads: CASRAVSYEQYF. The CDR3 region has the DNA TGTGCCAGCAGAGCTGTCTCCTACGAGCAGTACTTC.

This chain links TRBV18 with TRBJ1-4, with D unresolved. The germline V and J ends were trimmed by 0 bases and 7 bases, with 6 bases remaining between them. There are 13 residues in the CDR3. CDR1 KGHSH and CDR2 LQKENI come from the germline V gene. The CDR3 region is CASSPPSGEKLFF. Here the CDR3 DNA reads TGTGCCAGCTCACCACCGAGCGGTGAAAAACTGTTTTTT.

This chain uses TRBV25-1 with TRBJ1-6; D is perhaps TRBD1 (5 bases). Trimming left V 2 bases short and J 8 bases short, with 19 bases between. CDR1 is MGHDK and CDR2 is SYGVNS in the germline V gene. The CDR3 has 17 amino acids. The CDR3: CASSEKPRAGLDSPLHF. Here the CDR3 DNA reads TGTGCCAGCAGTGAAAAGCCGAGGGCAGGGTTGGATTCACCCCTCCACTTT.

This chain links TRBV5-1 with TRBJ2-5; D is unclear. The V end lost 2 bases, the J end lost 5 bases, and 13 bases lay between the germline ends. Germline CDR1 and CDR2: SGHRS and YFSETQ. There are 14 residues in the CDR3. This CDR3 is CASSLPRPGETQYF. The DNA for the CDR3 is TGCGCCAGCAGCTTACCAAGGCCCGGTGAGACCCAGTACTTC.

CDR3 sequence (DNA): TGTGCCAGCAGCTTACAGAGGGAGACCCAGTACTTC. Translated: CASSLQRETQYF. The chain has TRBV7-2 and TRBJ2-5; D is unclear. CDR1 SGHTA and CDR2 FQGNSA come from the germline V gene. V was trimmed by 2 bases and J by 5 bases, leaving 6 bases between them. The CDR3 length is 12 residues.

The chain recombines TRBV28 with TRBJ1-1; no firm D call. The germline V gene encodes CDR1 MDHEN and CDR2 SYDVKM. The CDR3 is 12 amino acids. Trimming shortened V by 3 bases and J by 4 bases, and 6 bases separated the two germline ends. The CDR3 reads CASSLFFTEAFF. The CDR3 region has the DNA TGTGCCAGCAGTTTGTTCTTCACTGAAGCTTTCTTT. The full variable domain, completed using reference TRBV28 and TRBJ1-1, is DVKVTQSSRYLVKRTGEKVFLECVQDMDHENMFWYRQDPGLGLRLIYFSYDVKMKEKGDIPEGYSVSREKKERFSLILESASTNQTSMYLCASSLFFTEAFFGQGTRLTVV.

This chain uses TRBV28 with TRBJ2-7, with 7 positions matching TRBD1. With V trimmed by 6 bases and J by 6 bases, 5 bases remained unmatched. The length of the CDR3 is 12 residues. Germline-derived CDR1 and CDR2 are MDHEN and SYDVKM. CDR3 protein: CASSSDRAEQYF. The CDR3 DNA reads as TGTGCCAGCAGCTCAGACAGGGCCGAGCAGTACTTC.

The chain joins TRBV27 to TRBJ2-3; 9 bases align to TRBD2. Trimming at V came to 6 bases and at J to 4 bases, leaving 17 bases not matched to a gene. CDR3 size: 18 residues. Germline lookup yields CDR1 MNHEY and CDR2 SMNVEV (reference sequence). CDR3 sequence (DNA): TGTGCCAGCAGGGCGGGGTCTTCTAGCGGGGTAGTTTCAGATACGCAGTATTTT. Protein sequence: CASRAGSSSGVVSDTQYF.

The rearrangement joins TRBV5-1 to TRBJ2-6; D call uncertain. This CDR3 has 16 residues. Trimming shortened V by 2 bases and J by 2 bases, and 11 bases separated the two germline ends. Germline-derived CDR1 and CDR2 are SGHRS and YFSETQ. This CDR3 is CASSLWRHTGANVLTF. In DNA form, the CDR3 reads TGCGCCAGCAGCTTATGGCGGCACACTGGGGCCAACGTCCTGACTTTC.

The chain joins TRBV6-5 to TRBJ1-5; weak D call: TRBD1 (5 bases). Germline CDR1 is MNHEY and CDR2 is SVGAGI. The CDR3 covers 13 residues. Trimming removed 7 bases at V and 5 bases at J, with 12 bases between. The CDR3 nucleotides are TGTGCCAGCAATCGGGGACGGGATCAGCCCCAGCATTTT. Translating it yields CASNRGRDQPQHF.

The chain links TRBV6-5 to TRBJ1-2; 7 bases map to TRBD1. Germline V gene sequence: CDR1 MNHEY, CDR2 SVGAGI. With 5 bases clipped from V and 7 bases from J, the junction kept 7 bases outside the gene matches. This CDR3 spans 13 amino acids. The CDR3 spells CASSRTGESGYTF. DNA of the CDR3: TGTGCCAGCAGTCGAACAGGGGAATCTGGCTACACCTTC.

The chain uses TRBV6-5 and TRBJ2-5; D unresolved. Between the trimmed V and J ends, which lost 10 bases and 4 bases, there was a span of 7 bases. The CDR3 is 10 residues long. The germline CDR1 and CDR2 sequences are MNHEY and SVGAGI. The CDR3 nucleotides read TGTGCCACCTGGGGAGAGACCCAGTACTTC. This codes for CATWGETQYF.

The CDR3 coding sequence is TGTGCCATCAGTGGAGAAAAGAACACCGGGGAGCTGTTTTTT. Protein product: CAISGEKNTGELFF. The chain carries TRBV10-3 and TRBJ2-2; D remains ambiguous. This CDR3 comprises 14 residues. Germline CDR1 ENHRY, CDR2 SYGVKD. The ends were cut back, 4 bases at V and 1 base at J, with 7 bases in the middle.

This rearrangement joins TRBV5-4 to TRBJ2-4, with 9 bases lining up with TRBD1. After removal of 4 bases from V and 9 bases from J, the junction contained 8 bases not matched to a gene. CDR3 length: 14 residues. The germline V gene has CDR1 SGHNT and CDR2 YYREEE (reference sequence). CDR3 bases: TGTGCCAGCAGCATGACAGGGGGGGATTCCATTCAGTACTTC. This encodes CASSMTGGDSIQYF.

J is TRBJ2-4 and V is TRBV30; D possibly uses TRBD1 or TRBD2 (6 bases each). Germline CDR1 GTSNPN, CDR2 SVGIG (reference sequence). The V gene lost 4 bases and the J gene lost 4 bases, with 20 bases spanning the gap. The CDR3 is made up of 16 amino acids. The CDR3 loop is CAWTPFGGLAKNIQYF. CDR3 sequence (DNA): TGTGCCTGGACCCCCTTTGGGGGGCTAGCAAAAAACATTCAGTACTTC.